This entry concerns a single T cell receptor beta chain. The antigen remains unidentified. The record originates from a study of T cells in Graves' hyperthyroidism and ophthalmopathy. Points from the study as a whole: Blood shared most expanded thyroid clonotypes above 0.001.

Amplified regions were TCR beta CDR3 sequences from RNA transcripts. HTBI primers were the set used in a first-round RT-PCR of the TCR CDR3. TCRdb re-derived calls from the multiplex PCR reads in MiXCR, one entry per CDR3 protein. The table shows 600,000 to 700,000 distinct CDR3 sequences, with nearly 45% occurring only once. Orbital computed tomography and thyroid ultrasound, together with serum TRAb and thyroxine and clinical symptoms, were used for diagnoses. Between the trimmed V and J ends, which lost 3 bases and 4 bases, there was a span of 6 bases. The CDR3 consists of 12 residues. The germline V gene encodes CDR1 DFQATT and CDR2 SNEGSKA (reference sequence).

The V gene is TRBV20-1, the J gene TRBJ1-4, with D uncertain. This TCR was recovered from an adult man with Graves' disease, either hyperthyroidism or ophthalmopathy (not recorded which). Input material: peripheral blood or thyroid tissue (not recorded which). The CDR3 region is CSASFSNEKLFF. DNA of the CDR3: TGCAGTGCTAGTTTCAGTAATGAAAAACTGTTTTTT.